This paragraph covers one TCR beta chain sequence. The antigen is unknown. The study drew the donors from its roughly 120-subject validation cohort, separate from the roughly 710-subject first cohort. This sample was taken from a study of cytomegalovirus exposure and HLA in healthy donors. Overall study results and limits: A few of the chains that were CMV-associated were confirmed in vitro to be specific for CMV antigens.

The protocol was immunoSEQ multiplex PCR, while the TCRdb copy is restricted to in-frame clones and leaves out a portion. Among 130,000 or so clones, approximately 90% were seen once, and the ten largest hold under 2%. The receptor comes from a woman in her late teens or twenties in good health and CMV-seronegative. Sequenced material: PBMCs.

The CDR3 is CASSQHSGKAYNEQFF. The CDR3 DNA sequence: TGCGCCAGCAGCCAACATAGCGGGAAAGCCTACAATGAGCAGTTCTTC. The chain uses TRBV4-3 and TRBJ2-1, with TRBD2 identical over 8 bases. The germline V gene has CDR1 LGHNA and CDR2 YSLEER. Unmatched junction bases numbered 5, after V lost 2 bases and J lost 2 bases. The CDR3 has 16 residues.